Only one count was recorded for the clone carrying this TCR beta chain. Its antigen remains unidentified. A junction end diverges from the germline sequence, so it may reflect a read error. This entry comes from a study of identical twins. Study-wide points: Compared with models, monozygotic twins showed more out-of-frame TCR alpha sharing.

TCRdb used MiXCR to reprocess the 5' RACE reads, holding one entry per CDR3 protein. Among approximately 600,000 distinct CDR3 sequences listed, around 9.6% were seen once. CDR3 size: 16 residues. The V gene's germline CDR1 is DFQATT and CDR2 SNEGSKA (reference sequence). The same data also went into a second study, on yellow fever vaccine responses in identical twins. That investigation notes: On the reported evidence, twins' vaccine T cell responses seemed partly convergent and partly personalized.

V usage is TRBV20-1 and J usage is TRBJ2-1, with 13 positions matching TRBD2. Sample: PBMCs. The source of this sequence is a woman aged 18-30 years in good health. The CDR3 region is CSAQPGTSGAYNEQLF. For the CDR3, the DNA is TGCAGTGCTCAGCCCGGGACTAGCGGGGCCTACAATGAGCAGTTATTC.